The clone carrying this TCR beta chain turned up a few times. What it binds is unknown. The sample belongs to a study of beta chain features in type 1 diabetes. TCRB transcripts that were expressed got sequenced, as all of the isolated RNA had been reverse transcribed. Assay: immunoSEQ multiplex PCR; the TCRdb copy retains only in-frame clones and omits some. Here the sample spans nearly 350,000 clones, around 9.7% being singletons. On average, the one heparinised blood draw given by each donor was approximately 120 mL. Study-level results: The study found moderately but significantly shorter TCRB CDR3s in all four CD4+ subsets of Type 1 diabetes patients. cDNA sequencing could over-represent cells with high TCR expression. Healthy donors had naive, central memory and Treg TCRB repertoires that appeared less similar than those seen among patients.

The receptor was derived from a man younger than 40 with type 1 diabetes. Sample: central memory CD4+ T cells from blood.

The CDR3 region is CASSGGLYNEQFF. The CDR3 DNA reads TGTGCCAGCAGCGGGGGACTTTACAATGAGCAGTTCTTC. This rearrangement joins TRBV9 to TRBJ2-1; possibly TRBD2 for D (6 bases). V was cut by 3 bases and J by 4 bases, with 8 bases left in between. The length of the CDR3 is 13 residues. Germline V CDR1 and CDR2: SGDLS, YYNGEE.